This record looks at one TCR beta chain sequence and its context. Its antigen is currently not known. Per-base quality was not reported, and no clone a single base away is much larger than it. Other nucleotide sequences from this sample produce the same CDR3. The donors were healthy, HIV-negative adults with no recently reported acute infections or vaccinations. All donors were Caucasian adults living in Nashville, Tennessee, USA. For unsorted samples, tens of millions of PBMCs were counted and genomic DNA was extracted with the QIAamp DNA Blood Mini kit. After blood collection by leukapheresis, PBMCs were isolated using Ficoll-Histopaque density gradient centrifugation and then cryopreserved in the vapor phase of liquid nitrogen. The CDR1 and CDR2 encoded by the germline V gene are SNHLY and FYNNEI. Spanning cysteine to phenylalanine, the CDR3 consists of 12 amino acids. The CDR3 DNA has 36 bases and is translated from base 1. At the junction V is shortened by 6 bases and J by 0 bases, with 5 bases in between.

TCR CDR3 regions were amplified from genomic DNA by multiplex PCR using the deep immunoSEQ assay. For each cell subset, the extracted genomic DNA was distributed evenly across all wells of several immunoSEQ 96-well plates, and each plate served as one replicate. Each replicate PCR for unsorted PBMC received about 0.3 ug genomic DNA, equal to 25,000 to 30,000 T cell genomes. Genomic DNA from unsorted PBMC was sequenced over ten immunoSEQ deep assay plates. The purified libraries were quantified using a Qubit 3.0 fluorometer, sized with a Bioanalyzer 2100, and then quantified again using the KAPA Library Quantification kit. Every immunoSEQ 96-well plate was sequenced on a separate single-read 150-cycle Illumina NextSeq 550 flow cell. In the paper's pipeline: Because the immunoSEQ output held only junctional sequences and lacked quality scores, the filtering could not match the filtering applied to full-length reads. Sequences were annotated with PyIR, a Python wrapper for IgBLAST v1.9, using IMGT germline references to assign V/J genes and CDR3. Reads with weak V/J assignments (E-value above 1e-6), missing CDR3, stop codons, out-of-frame junctions, or ambiguous translated residues were removed. A V3J clonotype was defined by an identical inferred V gene, J gene, and CDR3 amino acid sequence. To compute the percentage overlap between repertoires, the number of shared unique clonotypes was divided by the size of the smaller repertoire. Repertoire richness was assessed with RTK rarefaction, the Chao1 estimator, and Recon v2.1 estimates of unobserved clonotypes. TCRdb's version of the immuneACCESS table is confined to in-frame rearrangements and falls short of the full clone set. An unresolved V gene accounts for under half of the shortfall where checked; the remainder is of unknown origin. That table furnishes V, J and clone size, whereas the DNA furnished D and trimming. This sample comprises about 490,000 clones, less than 80% of them detected only once. The ten biggest clones cover 9.5% to 15% of the sample.

The record originates from a study of shared clonotypes between healthy human individuals (TCRdb year 2020). With respect to the entire study: The cohort included a few men and a couple of women between 18 and 49 years of age. To estimate repertoire size and how much clonotypes are shared between individuals, the study performed deep sequencing of blood TCR repertoires from a few healthy adults. To increase sequencing depth and limit assay-specific biases, TCR repertoire library preparation and sequencing were carried out by different laboratories using diverse techniques. Per donor, leukapheresis produced somewhere between about 0.94 and 9.5 billion PBMCs.

The full study reports these points: Sampling was restricted to blood, and TCR repertoires in tissues likely differ from the TCR repertoires found in blood. The genetic and exposure-history diversity represented was limited by the small number of donors. Pairwise subsampling indicated that sequencing depth was expected to affect the degree of clonotype sharing among donors.

This TCR was recovered from a middle-aged woman in good health. Some clones in this sample may be carry-over from other donors' samples. The sequence joins TRBV2 to TRBJ2-5, with TRBD2 as a weak D call on 5 bases. Material for sequencing was PBMCs. The CDR3 region has the sequence CASRADQETQYF. The base sequence is TGTGCCAGCAGAGCGGACCAAGAGACCCAGTACTTC.